This T cell receptor beta chain was sequenced during a study of Tregs in tolerant kidney transplant recipients. Here immunoSEQ multiplex PCR was the method, and the copy in TCRdb shows in-frame clones only, minus some. The table lists tens of thousands of clones, roughly 84% of them singletons. Germline CDR1 SGHRS, CDR2 YFSETQ. The CDR3 length is 14 residues. V lost 4 bases and J lost 5, with 12 bases in between. This clone was seen a few times. The TCR originated in a human donor in good health. The source material was CD4+ T cells from blood. The V call is TRBV5-1, the J call TRBJ2-2; no clear D gene. CDR3 sequence reads: CASSLSAYTGELFF. The CDR3 DNA follows: TGCGCCAGCAGCCTCAGTGCCTATACCGGGGAGCTGTTTTTT.